These T cell receptor beta chains were read from a single sample in a study of human CD8 memory T cell subsets. With the 5' RACE reads reprocessed, TCRdb shows one record per CDR3 protein and no DNA. Its clone listing holds around 5,000 distinct CDR3 sequences. The material sequenced was CD8+ T cells from PBMCs. Source of these receptors: a human donor in good health. Each CDR3 is given with its conserved first and last residue. The size entry is marked missing in some rows and otherwise reads once, few, many or a size class.

V: TRBV20-1; J: TRBJ1-2; size: large; length: 16; CDR3: CSARDQIRGNEGGYTF
V: TRBV24-1; J: TRBJ1-1; size: NA; length: 13; CDR3: CATSRVGSTEAFF
V: TRBV21-1; J: TRBJ1-6; size: NA; length: 16; CDR3: CASSKVSSSYNSPLHF
V: TRBV9; J: TRBJ2-6; size: NA; length: 14; CDR3: CASLDSSGANVLTF
V: TRBV2; J: TRBJ1-2; size: NA; length: 15; CDR3: CASSNLGTANYGYTF
V: TRBV7-9; J: TRBJ2-7; size: NA; length: 14; CDR3: CASSFPGLSYEQYF
V: TRBV20-1; J: TRBJ1-5; size: NA; length: 11; CDR3: CSAGEAKPQHF
V: TRBV2; J: TRBJ1-2; size: medium-sized; length: 12; CDR3: CASSASGDGYTF
V: TRBV28; J: TRBJ2-7; size: NA; length: 14; CDR3: CASSFVAGANEQYF
V: TRBV6-5; J: TRBJ1-2; size: NA; length: 16; CDR3: CASSPGQFPANYGYTF
V: TRBV3-1; J: TRBJ2-5; size: NA; length: 17; CDR3: CASSQYSGSEGQETQYF
V: TRBV12-3/TRBV12-4; J: TRBJ1-1; size: NA; length: 14; CDR3: CASSFPDRGLKAFF
V: TRBV7-9; J: TRBJ1-5; size: NA; length: 14; CDR3: CASSSAGENQPQHF
V: TRBV15; J: TRBJ1-3; size: medium-sized; length: 16; CDR3: CATSRGRESSGNTIYF
V: TRBV29-1; J: TRBJ1-2; size: medium-sized; length: 11; CDR3: CSARDSYGYTF
V: TRBV7-9; J: TRBJ1-2; size: medium-sized; length: 13; CDR3: CASTIQGEYGYTF
V: TRBV3-1; J: TRBJ1-2; size: medium-sized; length: 15; CDR3: CASSQGGQGLYGYTF
V: TRBV7-9; J: TRBJ2-1; size: NA; length: 16; CDR3: CASSGHSGPNYNEQFF
V: TRBV27; J: TRBJ2-1; size: medium-sized; length: 16; CDR3: CASSPEQSSSYNEQFF
V: TRBV13; J: TRBJ2-4; size: NA; length: 14; CDR3: CASSFPTEENIQYF
V: TRBV4-2; J: TRBJ2-3; size: NA; length: 16; CDR3: CASSQTTSGSTDTQYF
V: TRBV20-1; J: TRBJ1-5; size: NA; length: 15; CDR3: CSARPDSGGNQPQHF
V: TRBV7-2; J: TRBJ2-7; size: NA; length: 15; CDR3: CASSSPGQGAWEQYF
V: TRBV7-9; J: TRBJ1-5; size: NA; length: 15; CDR3: CASSSDRGSNQPQHF
V: TRBV6-5; J: TRBJ2-7; size: NA; length: 14; CDR3: CASTTGTDSYEQYF
V: TRBV20-1; J: TRBJ2-3; size: NA; length: 14; CDR3: CSASSGVGTDTQYF
V: TRBV18; J: TRBJ2-7; size: NA; length: 13; CDR3: CASSVGTGYEQYF
V: TRBV28; J: TRBJ1-5; size: large; length: 15; CDR3: CASSSGAPSNQPQHF
V: TRBV28; J: TRBJ1-2; size: medium-sized; length: 13; CDR3: CASTPGGFGGYTF
V: TRBV6-5; J: TRBJ1-2; size: NA; length: 14; CDR3: CASSGDRGLGGYTF
V: TRBV18; J: TRBJ1-5; size: NA; length: 16; CDR3: CASSPTGDGAHQPQHF
V: TRBV6-5; J: TRBJ2-3; size: NA; length: 18; CDR3: CASSYGPSRAQTTDTQYF
V: TRBV2; J: TRBJ1-5; size: NA; length: 17; CDR3: CASSEAGDRFDNQPQHF
V: TRBV19; J: TRBJ2-7; size: NA; length: 14; CDR3: CASSIEQGSYEQYF
V: TRBV10-1; J: TRBJ2-7; size: NA; length: 15; CDR3: CASSEGTGRSYEQYF
V: TRBV28; J: TRBJ1-6; size: NA; length: 19; CDR3: CASSLSPGQGQIYNSPLHF
V: TRBV20-1; J: TRBJ2-5; size: NA; length: 15; CDR3: CSAIQDWWGKETQYF
V: TRBV20-1; J: TRBJ2-7; size: NA; length: 15; CDR3: CSARDSAGGLGEQYF